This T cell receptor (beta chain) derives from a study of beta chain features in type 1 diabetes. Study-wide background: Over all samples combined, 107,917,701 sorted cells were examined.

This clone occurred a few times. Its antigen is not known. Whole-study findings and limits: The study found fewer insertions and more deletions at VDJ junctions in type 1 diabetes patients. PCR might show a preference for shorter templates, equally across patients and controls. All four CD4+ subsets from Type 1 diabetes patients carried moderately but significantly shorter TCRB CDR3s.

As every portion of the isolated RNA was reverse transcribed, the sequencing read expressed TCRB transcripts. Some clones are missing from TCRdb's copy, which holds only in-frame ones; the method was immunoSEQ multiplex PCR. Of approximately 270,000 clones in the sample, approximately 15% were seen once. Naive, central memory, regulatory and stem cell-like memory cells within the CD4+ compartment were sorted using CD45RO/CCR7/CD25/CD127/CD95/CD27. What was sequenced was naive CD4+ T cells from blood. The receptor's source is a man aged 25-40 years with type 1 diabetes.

The CDR3 spells CSALRSGGGYGYTF. DNA of the CDR3: TGCAGCGCCCTAAGGTCTGGGGGCGGCTATGGCTACACCTTC. V gene TRBV29-1 combines with J gene TRBJ1-2, with D tentatively TRBD1 (6 bases). Germline V CDR1 and CDR2: SQVTM, ANQGSEA. V lost 7 bases and J lost 4, with 19 bases in between. This CDR3 contains 14 residues.